The clone carrying this TCR beta chain was observed a few times. Its antigen is currently unknown. The sample comes from a study of CD8 T cells in ankylosing spondylitis. A quantitative 5'-RACE method, one with molecular barcodes, was used to make TCR beta libraries. TCRdb reanalysed the 5' RACE reads using MiXCR and keeps one entry per CDR3 protein. This sample has approximately 350,000 distinct CDR3 sequences; roughly 14% occur once, and the top ten carry around 1%. The CDR3 covers 15 residues. Germline CDR1 is DFQATT and CDR2 is SNEGSKA (reference sequence). V gave up 0 bases and J gave up 9 bases; unmatched junction bases: 11. General study points: Before this, some motif variants had been reported in reactive arthritis synovial fluid and blood. In ankylosing spondylitis blood, a motif of 7 to 9 highly homologous TCR beta variants appeared characteristic.

The sequence was obtained from a male donor with ankylosing spondylitis or in good health (not recorded which). The chain joins TRBV20-1 to TRBJ2-7; 10 bases agree with TRBD2. Specimen: blood, either unsorted or a sorted T cell fraction (not recorded which). CDR3 DNA sequence: TGCAGTGCTAGAGATTCGGGACTAGCGACGGGCGGGCAGTACTTC. Its translation is CSARDSGLATGGQYF.